This T cell receptor beta chain was sequenced for a study of blood T cell repertoires in COVID-19. Study information: The cDNA or gDNA used as material had been derived from T cells, B-cell-depleted T cells, or PBMCs.

Source study methods: The assay estimated nucleated cells by amplifying reference gene primers. Generated by immunoSEQ multiplex PCR, the TCRdb table keeps only in-frame clones and is missing some. V, J and clone size were drawn from that table, and D and trimming were deduced from the DNA. The sample holds around 290,000 clones, roughly 89% seen once. V lost 8 bases and J lost 4; bases outside the gene matches: 10. This CDR3 contains 14 residues. The germline V gene encodes CDR1 SGHTA and CDR2 FQGNSA. Sample: peripheral blood. The rearrangement links TRBV7-2 to TRBJ1-2; 7 bases agree with TRBD1. The TCR was taken from a man aged 35 to 55 with acute or convalescent COVID-19. The CDR3 coding sequence is TGTGCCAGCGAGGGGACAGAGACCTTCTATGGCTACACCTTC. Translating gives CASEGTETFYGYTF.